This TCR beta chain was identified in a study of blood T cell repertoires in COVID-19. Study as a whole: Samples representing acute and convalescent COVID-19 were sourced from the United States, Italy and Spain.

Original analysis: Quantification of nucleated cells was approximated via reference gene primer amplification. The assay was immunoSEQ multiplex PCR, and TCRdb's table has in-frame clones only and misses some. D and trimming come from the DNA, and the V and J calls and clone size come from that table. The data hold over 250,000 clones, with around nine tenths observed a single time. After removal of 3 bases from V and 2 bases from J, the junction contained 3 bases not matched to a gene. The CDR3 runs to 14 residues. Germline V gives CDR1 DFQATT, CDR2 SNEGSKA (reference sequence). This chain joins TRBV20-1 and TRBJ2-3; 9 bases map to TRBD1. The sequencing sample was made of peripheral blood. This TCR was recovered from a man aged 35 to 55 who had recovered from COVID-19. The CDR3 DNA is TGCAGTGCTAGTAGACAGGGGGTCACAGATACGCAGTATTTT. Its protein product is CSASRQGVTDTQYF.